The T cell receptor beta chain under discussion was sequenced for a study of T-cell reconstitution after alpha-beta-depleted transplantation in children. This clonotype turned up a few times. The TCRbeta library was prepared with unique molecular identifiers. TCRdb reanalysed the PCR reads using MiXCR and keeps one entry per CDR3 protein. The sample yields more than 550,000 distinct CDR3 sequences, roughly a tenth seen once. This CDR3 region has 17 residues. Germline V CDR1 and CDR2: DFQATT, SNEGSKA (reference sequence). V was trimmed by 0 bases and J by 0 bases, leaving 12 bases between them. The rearrangement links TRBV20-1 to TRBJ2-6, with D uncertain. This specimen consisted of PBMCs from the stem cell graft donor, obtained from the stem cell graft. This clonotype originated in a human donor who donated a stem cell graft to a child with acute myeloid leukemia. Here the CDR3 DNA reads TGCAGTGCTAGAGATCTTAGAGCCCCCTCTGGGGCCAACGTCCTGACTTTC. It encodes CSARDLRAPSGANVLTF.